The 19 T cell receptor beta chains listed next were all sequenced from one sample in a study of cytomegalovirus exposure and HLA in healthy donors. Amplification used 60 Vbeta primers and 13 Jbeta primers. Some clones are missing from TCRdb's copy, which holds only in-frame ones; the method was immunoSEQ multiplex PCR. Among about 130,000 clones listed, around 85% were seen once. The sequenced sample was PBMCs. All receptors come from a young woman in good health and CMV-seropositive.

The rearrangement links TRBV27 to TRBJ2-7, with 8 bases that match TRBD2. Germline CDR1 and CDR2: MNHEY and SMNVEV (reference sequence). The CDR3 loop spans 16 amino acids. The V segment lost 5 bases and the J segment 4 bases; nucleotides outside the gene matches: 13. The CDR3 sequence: CASSPRLAGFAYEQYF. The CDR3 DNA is TGTGCCAGCAGTCCGAGGCTAGCGGGCTTTGCATACGAGCAGTACTTC.

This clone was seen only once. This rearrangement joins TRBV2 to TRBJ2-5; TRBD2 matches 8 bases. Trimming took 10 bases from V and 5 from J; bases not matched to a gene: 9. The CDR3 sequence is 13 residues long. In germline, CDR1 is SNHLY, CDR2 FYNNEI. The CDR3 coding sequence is TGTGCCAAGCGGGGGATGCCGCGGGAGACCCAGTACTTC. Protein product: CAKRGMPRETQYF.

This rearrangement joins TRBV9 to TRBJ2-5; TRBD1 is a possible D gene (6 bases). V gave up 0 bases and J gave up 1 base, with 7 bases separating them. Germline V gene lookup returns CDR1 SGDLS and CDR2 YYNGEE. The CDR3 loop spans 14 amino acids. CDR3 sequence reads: CASSVVGAQETQYF. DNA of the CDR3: TGTGCCAGCAGCGTAGTGGGGGCCCAAGAGACCCAGTACTTC.

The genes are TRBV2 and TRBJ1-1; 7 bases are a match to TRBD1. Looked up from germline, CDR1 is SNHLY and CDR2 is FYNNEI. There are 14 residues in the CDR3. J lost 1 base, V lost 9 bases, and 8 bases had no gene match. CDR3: CASIRGLGNTEAFF. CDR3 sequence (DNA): TGTGCCAGTATAAGGGGGCTAGGGAACACTGAAGCTTTCTTT.

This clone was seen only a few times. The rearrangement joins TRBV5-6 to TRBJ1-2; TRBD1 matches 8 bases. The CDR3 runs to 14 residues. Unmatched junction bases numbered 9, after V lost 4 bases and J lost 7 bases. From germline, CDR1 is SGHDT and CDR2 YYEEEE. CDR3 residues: CASSNSGQVGGYTF. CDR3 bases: TGTGCCAGCAGCAACTCGGGACAGGTCGGTGGCTACACCTTC.

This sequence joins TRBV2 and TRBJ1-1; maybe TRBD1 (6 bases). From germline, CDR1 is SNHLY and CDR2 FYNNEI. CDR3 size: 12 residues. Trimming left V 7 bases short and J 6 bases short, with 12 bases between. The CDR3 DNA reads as TGTGCCAGCAAAGTCAGGGGCGCTGAAGCTTTCTTT. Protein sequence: CASKVRGAEAFF.

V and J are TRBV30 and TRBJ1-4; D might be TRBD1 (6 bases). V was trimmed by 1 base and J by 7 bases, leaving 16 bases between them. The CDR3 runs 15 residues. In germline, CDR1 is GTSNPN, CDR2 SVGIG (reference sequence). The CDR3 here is CAWSDYREGREKLFF. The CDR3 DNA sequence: TGTGCCTGGAGTGATTACAGGGAGGGGCGTGAAAAACTGTTTTTT. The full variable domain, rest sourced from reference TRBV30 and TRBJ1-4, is SQTIHQWPATLVQPVGSPLSLECTVEGTSNPNLYWYRQAAGRGLQLLFYSVGIGQISSEVPQNLSASRPQDRQFILSSKKLLLSDSGFYLCAWSDYREGREKLFFGSGTQLSVL.

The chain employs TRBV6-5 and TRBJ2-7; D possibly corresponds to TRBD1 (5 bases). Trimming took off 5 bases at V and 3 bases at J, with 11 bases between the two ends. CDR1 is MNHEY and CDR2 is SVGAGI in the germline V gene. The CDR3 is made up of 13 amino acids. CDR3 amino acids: CASSPDIVYEQYF. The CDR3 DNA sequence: TGTGCCAGCAGTCCGGACATTGTCTACGAGCAGTACTTC.

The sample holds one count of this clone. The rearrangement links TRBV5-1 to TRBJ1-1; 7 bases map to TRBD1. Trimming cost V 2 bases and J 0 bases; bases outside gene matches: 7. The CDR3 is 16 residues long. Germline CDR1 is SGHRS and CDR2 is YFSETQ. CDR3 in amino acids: CASSLRQGSVNTEAFF. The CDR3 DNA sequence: TGCGCCAGCAGCTTAAGACAGGGAAGTGTGAACACTGAAGCTTTCTTT.

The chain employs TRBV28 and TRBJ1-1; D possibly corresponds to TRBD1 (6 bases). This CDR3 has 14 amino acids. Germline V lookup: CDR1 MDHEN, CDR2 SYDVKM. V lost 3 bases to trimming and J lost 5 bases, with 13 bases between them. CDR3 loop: CASSFGGARTEAFF. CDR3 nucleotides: TGTGCCAGCAGTTTTGGGGGGGCGCGAACTGAAGCTTTCTTT. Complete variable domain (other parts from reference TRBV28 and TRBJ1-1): DVKVTQSSRYLVKRTGEKVFLECVQDMDHENMFWYRQDPGLGLRLIYFSYDVKMKEKGDIPEGYSVSREKKERFSLILESASTNQTSMYLCASSFGGARTEAFFGQGTRLTVV.

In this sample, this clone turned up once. The CDR3 DNA is TGTGCCAGCAGTCGGACTCTCAATCAGCCCCAGCATTTT. It is translated as CASSRTLNQPQHF. This chain links TRBV28 with TRBJ1-5; D remains unclear. CDR3 length: 13 residues. With 5 bases removed from V and 3 bases from J, the gap between germline ends came to 8 bases. Per germline, CDR1 MDHEN and CDR2 SYDVKM.

This CDR3 is CASSVIAGAYNEQFF. For the CDR3, the DNA is TGTGCCAGCAGCGTTATAGCGGGAGCCTACAATGAGCAGTTCTTC. J is TRBJ2-1 and V is TRBV9, with 9 nucleotides matching TRBD2. J was trimmed by 2 bases and V by 2 bases; bases with no gene match: 2. This CDR3 has 15 residues. Germline CDR1 SGDLS, CDR2 YYNGEE.

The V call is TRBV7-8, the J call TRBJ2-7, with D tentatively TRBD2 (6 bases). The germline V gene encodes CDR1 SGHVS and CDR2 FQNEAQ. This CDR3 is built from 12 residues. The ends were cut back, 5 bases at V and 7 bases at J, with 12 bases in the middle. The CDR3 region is CASSPVGGEQYF. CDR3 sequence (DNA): TGTGCCAGCAGCCCCGTGGGGGGTGAGCAGTACTTC.

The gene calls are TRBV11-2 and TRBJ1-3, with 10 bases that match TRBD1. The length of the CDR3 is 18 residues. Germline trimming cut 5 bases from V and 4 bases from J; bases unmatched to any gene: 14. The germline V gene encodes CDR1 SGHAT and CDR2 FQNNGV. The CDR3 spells CASSPQLTGGRSGNTIYF. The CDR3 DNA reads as TGTGCCAGCAGCCCTCAATTGACAGGGGGCAGGTCGGGAAACACCATATATTTT.

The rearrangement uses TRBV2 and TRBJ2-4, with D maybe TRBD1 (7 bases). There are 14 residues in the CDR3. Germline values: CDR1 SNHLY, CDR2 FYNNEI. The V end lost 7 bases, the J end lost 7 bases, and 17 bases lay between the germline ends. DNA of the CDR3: TGTGCCAGCAAGGGGGCAGGGAGGTGGAACATTCAGTACTTC. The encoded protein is CASKGAGRWNIQYF.

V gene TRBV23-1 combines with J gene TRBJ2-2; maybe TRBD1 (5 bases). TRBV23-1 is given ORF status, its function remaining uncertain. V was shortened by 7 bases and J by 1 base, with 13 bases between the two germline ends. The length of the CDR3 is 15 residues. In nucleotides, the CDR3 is TGCGCCAGCAATCCCGGACACCGGAACACCGGGGAGCTGTTTTTT. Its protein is CASNPGHRNTGELFF.

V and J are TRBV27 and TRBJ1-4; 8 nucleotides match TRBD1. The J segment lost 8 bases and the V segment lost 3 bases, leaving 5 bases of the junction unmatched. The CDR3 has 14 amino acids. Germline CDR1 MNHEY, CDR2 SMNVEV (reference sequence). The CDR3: CASSFQGAGEKLFF. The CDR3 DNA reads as TGTGCCAGCAGTTTCCAGGGGGCGGGGGAAAAACTGTTTTTT. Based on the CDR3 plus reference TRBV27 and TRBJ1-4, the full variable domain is EAQVTQNPRYLITVTGKKLTVTCSQNMNHEYMSWYRQDPGLGLRQIYYSMNVEVTDKGDVPEGYKVSRKEKRNFPLILESPSPNQTSLYFCASSFQGAGEKLFFGSGTQLSVL.

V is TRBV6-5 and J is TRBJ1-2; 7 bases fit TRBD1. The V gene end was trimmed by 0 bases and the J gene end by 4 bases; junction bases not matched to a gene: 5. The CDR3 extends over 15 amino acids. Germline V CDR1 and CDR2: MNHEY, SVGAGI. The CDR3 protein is CASSYSVTGAYGYTF. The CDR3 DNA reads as TGTGCCAGCAGTTACTCGGTTACAGGGGCCTATGGCTACACCTTC.

The CDR3 spells CASSLGAGPSEEQFF. The CDR3 DNA is TGCGCCAGCAGCTTGGGAGCGGGACCCTCCGAGGAGCAGTTCTTC. The V call is TRBV5-1, the J call TRBJ2-1, with TRBD2 matching 7 bases. The CDR3 covers 15 residues. CDR1 and CDR2 (germline): SGHRS, YFSETQ. V shed 0 bases, J shed 10 bases, and the junction held 10 bases outside the gene matches. Combining the CDR3 with reference TRBV5-1 and TRBJ2-1 gives the whole variable domain KAGVTQTPRYLIKTRGQQVTLSCSPISGHRSVSWYQQTPGQGLQFLFEYFSETQRNKGNFPGRFSGRQFSNSRSEMNVSTLELGDSALYLCASSLGAGPSEEQFFGPGTRLTVL.